A selection of T cell receptor beta chains follows, all from one sample in a study of low-dose radiotherapy and immunotherapy resistance in tumors. TCRdb processed the reads anew with MiXCR; each CDR3 protein has one entry. The repertoire holds fewer than 90,000 distinct CDR3 sequences, with around 29% as singletons. The material sequenced was PBMCs, taken before treatment. The source of these receptors is a female donor with ovarian cancer. The CDR3 runs from the conserved cysteine through the conserved F or W. A D gene is named only where the DNA matches it firmly. Expanded clones get a size class; other rows say once, few or many, or leave the size out.

once	TRBJ2-1	TRBV28	TRBD2	CASSPGLAGGRAYNEQFF	TGTGCCAGCAGCCCGGGACTAGCGGGAGGAAGGGCCTACAATGAGCAGTTCTTC
NA	TRBJ2-3	TRBV27	NA	CASRRIESTDTQYF	TGTGCCAGCAGAAGGATAGAGAGCACAGATACGCAGTATTTT
many	TRBJ2-1	TRBV7-9	NA	CGARAYNEQFF	TGTGGAGCCAGGGCCTACAATGAGCAGTTCTTC
many	TRBJ2-7	TRBV12-3/TRBV12-4	TRBD1	CASSPRVRTGLFRTYEQYF	TGTGCCAGCAGCCCCAGGGTGCGGACAGGGTTATTCCGGACCTACGAGCAGTACTTC
many	TRBJ2-1	TRBV19	TRBD2	CASSLTSGSGEQFF	TGTGCCAGTAGCCTTACTAGCGGGAGCGGTGAGCAGTTCTTC
NA	TRBJ2-3	TRBV14	TRBD1	CASSRFLVGTATDTQYF	TGTGCCAGCAGCCGATTTCTGGTCGGGACAGCCACAGATACGCAGTATTTT
many	TRBJ2-1	TRBV11-3	TRBD2	CASSKRGNQQFF	TGTGCCAGCAGCAAGCGGGGGAATCAGCAGTTCTTC
NA	TRBJ2-1	TRBV9	TRBD2	CASSVGTSGVPYNEQFF	TGTGCCAGCAGCGTGGGGACTAGCGGGGTCCCCTACAATGAGCAGTTCTTC
many	TRBJ2-7	TRBV6-6	NA	CASSYSDLSYEQYF	TGTGCCAGCAGTTACTCAGACCTGAGCTACGAGCAGTACTTC
NA	TRBJ2-2	TRBV28	NA	CASRARSPGEELFF	TGTGCCAGCAGAGCTAGGAGCCCAGGGGAGGAGCTGTTTTTT
NA	TRBJ1-1	TRBV7-9	NA	CASSLAGPSEAFF	TGTGCCAGCAGCTTAGCTGGGCCCTCTGAAGCTTTCTTT
many	TRBJ2-2	TRBV12-3/TRBV12-4	TRBD2	CASSPTSGSTGELFF	TGTGCCAGCAGCCCGACTAGCGGGAGCACCGGGGAGCTGTTTTTT
many	TRBJ1-5	TRBV28	NA	CASSSTVGQRRVLGNQPQHF	TGTGCCAGCAGTTCAACCGTCGGACAGCGACGGGTTTTGGGCAATCAGCCCCAGCATTTT
many	TRBJ1-5	TRBV12-3/TRBV12-4	TRBD1	CASSRQGGNQPQHF	TGTGCCAGCAGTCGACAGGGGGGGAATCAGCCCCAGCATTTT